This paragraph reports one T cell receptor beta chain. Its specificity is not known. Expressed TCRB transcripts were sequenced, since all the RNA that had been isolated was reverse transcribed. Assay used: immunoSEQ multiplex PCR; TCRdb lists only in-frame clones, some missing. The table records about 650,000 clones, around 12% of them present only once. The CDR3 has 15 amino acids. Per germline, CDR1 GTSNPN and CDR2 SVGIG (reference sequence). The V end was cut by 2 bases, the J end by 2 bases, with 14 bases between. These data come from a study of beta chain features in type 1 diabetes. Study results and limitations: TCRB CDR3s from Type 1 diabetes patients were moderately but significantly shorter in all four CD4+ subsets.

The receptor was isolated from a man aged 25 to 40 with type 1 diabetes. The chain uses TRBV30 and TRBJ2-3, with D possibly matching TRBD1 (5 bases). Input material: naive CD4+ T cells from blood. The CDR3 region has the DNA TGTGCCTGGAGTTCGGGTCAGGGCTACACAGATACGCAGTATTTT. Residues: CAWSSGQGYTDTQYF.